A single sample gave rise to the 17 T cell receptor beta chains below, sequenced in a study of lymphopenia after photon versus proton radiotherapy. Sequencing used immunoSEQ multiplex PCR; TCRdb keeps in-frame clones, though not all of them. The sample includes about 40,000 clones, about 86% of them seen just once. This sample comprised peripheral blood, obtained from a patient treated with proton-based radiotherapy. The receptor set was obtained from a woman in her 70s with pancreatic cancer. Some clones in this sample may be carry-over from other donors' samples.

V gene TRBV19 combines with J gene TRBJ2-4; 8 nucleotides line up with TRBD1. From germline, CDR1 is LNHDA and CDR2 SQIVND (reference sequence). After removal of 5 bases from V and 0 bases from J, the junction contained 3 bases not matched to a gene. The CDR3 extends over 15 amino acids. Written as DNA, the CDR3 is TGTGCCAGTAGTGAACAGGGGGTAGCCAAAAACATTCAGTACTTC. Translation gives CASSEQGVAKNIQYF.

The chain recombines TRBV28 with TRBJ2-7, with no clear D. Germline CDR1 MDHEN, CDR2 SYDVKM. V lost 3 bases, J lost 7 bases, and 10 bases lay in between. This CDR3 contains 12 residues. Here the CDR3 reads CASSLMINEQYF. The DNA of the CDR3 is TGTGCCAGCAGTTTGATGATAAATGAGCAGTACTTC.

CDR3 nucleotide sequence: TGCAGCGTTGAAGATGTTCCTCAGACAGATACGCAGTATTTT. The encoded protein is CSVEDVPQTDTQYF. The chain recombines TRBV29-1 with TRBJ2-3; D remains unclear. From germline, CDR1 is SQVTM and CDR2 ANQGSEA. V was trimmed by 0 bases and J by 3 bases, leaving 10 bases between them. The CDR3 consists of 14 residues.

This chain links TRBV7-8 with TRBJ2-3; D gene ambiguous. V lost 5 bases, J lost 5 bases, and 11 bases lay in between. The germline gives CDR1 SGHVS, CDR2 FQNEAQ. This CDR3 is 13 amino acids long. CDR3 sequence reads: CASSPPVQDTQYF. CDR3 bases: TGTGCCAGCAGCCCCCCCGTACAAGATACGCAGTATTTT.

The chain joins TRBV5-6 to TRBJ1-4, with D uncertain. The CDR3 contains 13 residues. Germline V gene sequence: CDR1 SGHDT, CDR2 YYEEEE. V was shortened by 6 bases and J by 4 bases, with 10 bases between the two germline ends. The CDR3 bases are TGTGCCAGCAAGGAGACCTATAATGAAAAACTGTTTTTT. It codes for CASKETYNEKLFF. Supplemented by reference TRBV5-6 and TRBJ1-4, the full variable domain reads DAGVTQSPTHLIKTRGQQVTLRCSPKSGHDTVSWYQQALGQGPQFIFQYYEEEERQRGNFPDRFSGHQFPNYSSELNVNALLLGDSALYLCASKETYNEKLFFGSGTQLSVL.

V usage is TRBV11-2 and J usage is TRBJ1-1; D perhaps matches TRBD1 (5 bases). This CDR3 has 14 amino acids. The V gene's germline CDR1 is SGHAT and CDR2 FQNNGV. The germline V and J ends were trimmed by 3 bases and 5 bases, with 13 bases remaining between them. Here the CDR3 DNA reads TGTGCCAGCAGCTTCGGGGACCTTCGGACTGAAGCTTTCTTT. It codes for CASSFGDLRTEAFF.

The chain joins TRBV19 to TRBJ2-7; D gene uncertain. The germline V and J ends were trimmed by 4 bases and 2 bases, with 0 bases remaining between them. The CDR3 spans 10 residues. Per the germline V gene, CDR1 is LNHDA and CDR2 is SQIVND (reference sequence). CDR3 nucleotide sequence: TGTGCCAGTAGTACCTACGAGCAGTACTTC. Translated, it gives CASSTYEQYF.

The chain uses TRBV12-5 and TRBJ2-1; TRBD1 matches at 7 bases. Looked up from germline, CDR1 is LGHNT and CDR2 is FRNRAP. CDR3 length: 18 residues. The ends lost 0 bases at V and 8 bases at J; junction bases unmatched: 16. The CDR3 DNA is TGTGCTAGTGGTTTGGTAGTAGGAACAGGGGAATGGGGATATGAGCAGTTCTTC. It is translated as CASGLVVGTGEWGYEQFF.

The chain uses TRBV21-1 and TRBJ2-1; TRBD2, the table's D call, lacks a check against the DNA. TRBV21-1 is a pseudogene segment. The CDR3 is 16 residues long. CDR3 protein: CASSSGLAGDLNEQFF. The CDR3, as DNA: TGTGCCAGCAGCTCGGGACTAGCGGGAGATTTAAATGAGCAGTTCTTC.

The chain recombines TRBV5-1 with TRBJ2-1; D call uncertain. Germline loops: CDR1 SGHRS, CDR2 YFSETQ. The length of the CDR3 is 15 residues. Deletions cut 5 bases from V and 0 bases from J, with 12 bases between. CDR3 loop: CASSLTLSSYNEQFF. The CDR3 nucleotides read TGCGCCAGCAGTCTGACCCTAAGCTCCTACAATGAGCAGTTCTTC.

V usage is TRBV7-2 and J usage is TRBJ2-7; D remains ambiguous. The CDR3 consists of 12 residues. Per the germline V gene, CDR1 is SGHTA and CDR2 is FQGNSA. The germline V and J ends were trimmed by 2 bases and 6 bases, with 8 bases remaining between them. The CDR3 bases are TGTGCCAGCAGCTTATGGGTGTCCGAGCAGTACTTC. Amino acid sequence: CASSLWVSEQYF.

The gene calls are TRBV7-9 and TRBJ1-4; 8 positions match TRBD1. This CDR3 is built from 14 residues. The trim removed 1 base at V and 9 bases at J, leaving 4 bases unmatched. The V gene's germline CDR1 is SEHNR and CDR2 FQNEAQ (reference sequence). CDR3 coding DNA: TGTGCCAGCAGCTTAGGGCAGGGGGCTCAAAAACTGTTTTTT. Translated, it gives CASSLGQGAQKLFF.

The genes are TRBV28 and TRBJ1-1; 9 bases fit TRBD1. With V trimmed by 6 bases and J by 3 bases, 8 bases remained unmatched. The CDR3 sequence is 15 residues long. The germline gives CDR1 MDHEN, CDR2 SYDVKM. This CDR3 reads CASRRTGAAYTEAFF. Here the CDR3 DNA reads TGTGCCAGCAGGCGGACAGGGGCGGCGTACACTGAAGCTTTCTTT.

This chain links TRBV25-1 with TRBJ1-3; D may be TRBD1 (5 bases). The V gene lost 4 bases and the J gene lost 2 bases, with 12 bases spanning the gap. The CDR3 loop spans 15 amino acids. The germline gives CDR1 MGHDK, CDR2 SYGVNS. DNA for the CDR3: TGTGCCAGCAGTGTTTCGTGGGGGGCTGGAAACACCATATATTTT. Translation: CASSVSWGAGNTIYF.

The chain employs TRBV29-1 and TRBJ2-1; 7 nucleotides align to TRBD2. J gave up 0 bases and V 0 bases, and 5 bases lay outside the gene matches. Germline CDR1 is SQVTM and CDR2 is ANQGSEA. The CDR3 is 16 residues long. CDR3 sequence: CSVEEGRANSYNEQFF. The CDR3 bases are TGCAGCGTTGAAGAGGGGAGGGCGAACTCCTACAATGAGCAGTTCTTC.

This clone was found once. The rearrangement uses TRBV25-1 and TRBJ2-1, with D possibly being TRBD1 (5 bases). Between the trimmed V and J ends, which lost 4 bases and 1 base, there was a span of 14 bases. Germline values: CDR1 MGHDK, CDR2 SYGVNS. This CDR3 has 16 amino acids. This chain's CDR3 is CASSGTTENSYNEQFF. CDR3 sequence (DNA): TGTGCCAGCAGTGGAACGACAGAGAATTCCTACAATGAGCAGTTCTTC.

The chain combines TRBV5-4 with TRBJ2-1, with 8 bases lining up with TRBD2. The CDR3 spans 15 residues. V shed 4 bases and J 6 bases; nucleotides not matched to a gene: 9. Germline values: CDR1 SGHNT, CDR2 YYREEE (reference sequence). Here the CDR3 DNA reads TGTGCCAGCAGCCACGGTGGCGGGAGGTTCAATGAGCAGTTCTTC. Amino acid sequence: CASSHGGGRFNEQFF.